Presented here are 8 T cell receptor beta chains from one specimen sequenced in a study of T-cell memory formation after mild COVID-19. From the 5' RACE reads, TCRdb called clonotypes with MiXCR, one entry per CDR3 protein. The sample lists 450,000 to 650,000 distinct CDR3 sequences; roughly 20% were seen once. Sequences were obtained from PBMCs or a T cell subset sorted from them (not recorded which). These receptors all come from an adult woman who had mild COVID-19 (a few samples of this study predate the infection). Cell type and time point are not known.

In DNA form, the CDR3 reads TGTGCCAGCAGCTCGGGACGGATGTTCGCGAACACCGGGGAGCTGTTTTTT. This gives the protein CASSSGRMFANTGELFF. This sequence joins TRBV7-8 and TRBJ2-2; D is possibly TRBD1 or TRBD2 (5 bases each). Germline values: CDR1 SGHVS, CDR2 FQNEAQ. With 4 bases removed from V and 0 bases from J, the gap between germline ends came to 15 bases. This CDR3 has 17 residues.

This clonotype was detected a few times. This sequence joins TRBV9 and TRBJ2-3; unclear D gene. The CDR3 is made up of 11 amino acids. V was shortened by 2 bases and J by 6 bases, with 4 bases between the two germline ends. The V gene's germline CDR1 is SGDLS and CDR2 YYNGEE. CDR3 in DNA: TGTGCCAGCAGCGTGCGCGATACGCAGTATTTT. Translating it yields CASSVRDTQYF.

This clonotype was counted a few times. The chain joins TRBV20-1 to TRBJ1-1; no clear D gene. Germline loops: CDR1 DFQATT, CDR2 SNEGSKA (reference sequence). The CDR3 length is 13 residues. The ends were cut back, 6 bases at V and 1 base at J, with 12 bases in the middle. This CDR3 is CSASAETNTEAFF. The CDR3 DNA sequence: TGCAGTGCCAGCGCAGAAACGAACACTGAAGCTTTCTTT.

The chain recombines TRBV6-1 with TRBJ2-3; 13 positions match TRBD2. Trimming at V came to 9 bases and at J to 3 bases, leaving 9 bases not matched to a gene. Looked up from germline, CDR1 is MNHNS and CDR2 is SASEGT. The CDR3 has 16 amino acids. The CDR3 reads CASRLAGGFRTDTQYF. The CDR3 nucleotides are TGTGCCAGTAGACTAGCGGGAGGTTTCAGGACAGATACGCAGTATTTT.

The chain uses TRBV7-2 and TRBJ2-5; D might be TRBD1 (6 bases). V dropped 5 bases and J dropped 1 base, with 11 bases sitting between them. The CDR3 extends over 14 amino acids. Looked up from germline, CDR1 is SGHTA and CDR2 is FQGNSA. Here the CDR3 DNA reads TGTGCCAGCAGCCCGTGGGACATCCAAGAGACCCAGTACTTC. This translates into CASSPWDIQETQYF.

Here the CDR3 reads CASSLGKTGNTIYF. CDR3 bases: TGCGCCAGCAGCTTAGGGAAAACTGGAAACACCATATATTTT. This rearrangement joins TRBV5-1 to TRBJ1-3, with D uncertain. Germline CDR1 SGHRS, CDR2 YFSETQ. The ends were cut back, 2 bases at V and 2 bases at J, with 8 bases in the middle. The CDR3 runs to 14 residues.

The rearrangement joins TRBV7-2 to TRBJ1-6; D ambiguous. CDR1 is SGHTA and CDR2 is FQGNSA in the germline V gene. The V gene lost 1 base and the J gene lost 3 bases, with 7 bases spanning the gap. The CDR3 has 15 residues. The CDR3 spells CASSLVAVYNSPLHF. DNA for the CDR3: TGTGCCAGCAGCTTAGTCGCTGTCTATAATTCACCCCTCCACTTT.

This clonotype turned up a few times. V is TRBV12-3 or TRBV12-4 and J is TRBJ2-2; no clear D. This CDR3 region has 14 residues. V lost 6 bases to trimming and J lost 2 bases, with 10 bases between them. The CDR3 nucleotides are TGTGCCAGCAGGGCATACTATAACACCGGGGAGCTGTTTTTT. Encoded protein: CASRAYYNTGELFF.